This T cell receptor (beta chain) came from a study of blood T cell repertoires in COVID-19 (dated by TCRdb to about 2020). As for the study more broadly: Samples from collaborators originated in the United States, Italy and Spain and spanned both the acute and convalescent phases of COVID-19. Nearly every sample came with metadata listing a de-identified subject ID, COVID-19 status, age in years and sex. Subjects who had been exposed to COVID-19, were actively infected with it, or had recovered from it provided the deeply sampled blood TCRbeta repertoires that made up the dataset. The samples were drawn from two sources: the first 160 participants of the ongoing ImmuneRACE study, and over 950 subjects contributed by 6 global collaborators. Where HLA class I and class II types were available, the types were taken from metadata supplied by the sample provider, not from assay-based typing. The repertoires were released in a freely available public database meant as a resource for research on the immune response to SARS-CoV-2. The prospective study material was composed of cDNA or gDNA derived from T cells, B-cell-depleted T cells, or PBMCs. Findings and caveats that apply to the study as a whole: The quantity of clinical and demographic metadata differed by source and by participant and was supplied without curation.

As regards this clone: Its antigen is not yet known. Base qualities are not recorded, but no much larger clone differs from it by a single base.

Germline trimming: 4 bases from V, 9 bases from J; junction bases outside gene matches: 1. There are 11 amino acids in the CDR3, from cysteine to phenylalanine inclusive. The entry retains the CDR3 DNA only, 33 bases that are in frame from base 1. The germline V gene supplies CDR1 SGHTS and CDR2 YDEGEE. Each collaborating institution followed its own protocols to collect whole blood in K2EDTA tubes. For TCRbeta analysis, collaborators shipped samples in one of three forms: frozen whole blood, isolated PBMCs, or DNA extracted from either of those sample types. TCRbeta CDR3 regions were amplified from genomic DNA using the immunoSEQ Assay, a bias-controlled multiplex PCR. The authors' analysis ran thus. The number of nucleated cells in each sample was estimated by amplification of reference gene primers within the assay. Sequence reads were collapsed and filtered to measure the absolute abundance of every unique TCRbeta CDR3 rearrangement. Productive Simpson clonality was computed per sample as the square root of Simpson's diversity index over productive rearrangements. Held by TCRdb, this immuneACCESS table contains in-frame sequences only and omits some clones. Under half of the omission traces to an unresolved V gene where checked; the cause of the rest is unknown. The D gene and trimming were derived from the DNA, and the V and J assignments and clone size from that table. Here the sample has about 230,000 clones; over 80% occur a single time. The ten top clones hold about 2.5% of the sample.

The sequence was collected from a woman in her seventies with active or convalescent COVID-19. The chain uses TRBV5-8 and TRBJ2-1, with TRBD2 matching 7 junction bases. Source material: peripheral blood. The CDR3 corresponds to CASSGGGEQFF. The nucleotide sequence reads TGTGCCAGCAGCGGGGGGGGTGAGCAGTTCTTC.